The present TCR beta chain was sequenced within a study of CD4+ T cells in melanoma. Findings of the study overall: In melanoma, neoantigen-specific CD4+ T cells reportedly differed in differentiation state.

This clone was observed once. Its antigen is not known. J gave up 4 bases and V 3 bases, and 6 bases lay outside the gene matches. The CDR3 length is 17 residues. Germline V CDR1 and CDR2: SGHDN, FVKESK. Repertoires were generated with immunoSEQ multiplex PCR, while TCRdb's copy carries only in-frame clones and drops some. Of thousands of clones detected, about 70% appear once; the ten largest clones hold about 30%. The J gene is TRBJ2-5, the V gene TRBV14; 15 positions agree with TRBD2. The receptor comes from a human donor with melanoma. Sequencing was carried out using cells from a culture (not recorded whether cultured in vitro). DNA of the CDR3: TGTGCCAGCAGCCACGGACTAGCGGGGGGGCCAGGAGAGACCCAGTACTTC. Translation: CASSHGLAGGPGETQYF.